The rows below give T cell receptor beta chains drawn from one sample of a study of regulatory T cells in long-lasting Graves disease. TCRdb analysed the multiplex PCR reads with MiXCR anew, one entry per CDR3 protein. The profile shows about 460,000 distinct CDR3 sequences, about 22% of them singletons. Sequenced material: peripheral blood mononuclear cells (PBMCs), taken when the disease was refractory, from a patient treated with antithyroid drugs. The receptor source for this set is a female donor with Graves disease. CDR3s include the opening cysteine and the closing phenylalanine or tryptophan. The D gene is left open where the match is weak. Clone size appears in some rows only: once, few, many, or a class for an expanded clone.

j_call v_call clone_size d_call cdr3_nt cdr3_aa
TRBJ2-2 TRBV5-4 few . TGTGCCAGCAGCTCTACGACAGCGAACACCGGGGAGCTGTTTTTT CASSSTTANTGELFF
TRBJ2-7 TRBV5-1 few . TGCGCCAGCAGACCAGCCGGGACACGAGGCTCCTACGAGCAGTACTTC CASRPAGTRGSYEQYF
TRBJ2-7 TRBV2 many . TGTGCCAGCAGTGGGGGGGACAGTACGCAGTACTTC CASSGGDSTQYF
TRBJ1-4 TRBV27 . TRBD1 TGTGCCAGCAGTTCTAGTCGGACAGGGAGTGAAAAACTGTTTTTT CASSSSRTGSEKLFF
TRBJ2-5 TRBV7-2 many TRBD1 TGTGCCAGCAGCAGCACAGGGGAGAGAGAGACCCAGTACTTC CASSSTGERETQYF
TRBJ1-1 TRBV9 . . TGTGCCAGCAGCGTAACAGACGGCCGGAACACTGAAGCTTTCTTT CASSVTDGRNTEAFF
TRBJ2-7 TRBV28 many . TGTGCCAGCAGTTTAGACCGCCTCGAGCAGTACTTC CASSLDRLEQYF
TRBJ2-6 TRBV7-9 few TRBD1 TGTGCCAGCAGCTTACCTATCCCGGGACAGCTCTCTGGGGCCAACGTCCTGACTTTC CASSLPIPGQLSGANVLTF
TRBJ1-6 TRBV7-9 many . TGTGCCAGCAGCTCAAACAGGGCGGTAACACCCCTCCACTTT CASSSNRAVTPLHF
TRBJ2-7 TRBV12-3/TRBV12-4 . TRBD2 TGTGCCAGCAGCCAAGCCAGCGGGAGGGCCTCCTACGAGCAGTACTTC CASSQASGRASYEQYF
TRBJ2-7 TRBV12-3/TRBV12-4 many TRBD2 TGTGCCAGCAGTTTCGAGGGACTAGGGCTCTACGAGCAGTACTTC CASSFEGLGLYEQYF
TRBJ1-1 TRBV7-2 . . TGTGCCAGCAGCTTAGAGGCGGGGGAAGCTTTCTTT CASSLEAGEAFF
TRBJ2-7 TRBV7-8 many TRBD1 TGTGCCAGCAGCCCAGGCCGGGACAGGGGGCGGAATCCGTCCTACGAGCAGTACTTC CASSPGRDRGRNPSYEQYF
TRBJ1-4 TRBV28 many . TGTGCCAGCAGTGCCCCGGAGATCGGTGAAAAACTGTTTTTT CASSAPEIGEKLFF
TRBJ1-5 TRBV19 . TRBD1 TGTGCCAGTAGTATAGGGCCAGGGGGCAGTCAGCCCCAGCATTTT CASSIGPGGSQPQHF
TRBJ2-3 TRBV4-1 . TRBD2 TGCGCCAGCAGCCAAGAAGCGGGGGATAATACGCAGTATTTT CASSQEAGDNTQYF
TRBJ1-5 TRBV11-2 many . TGTGCCAGCAGCGTGCTGCGGAGCCAGCCCCAGCATTTT CASSVLRSQPQHF
TRBJ2-2 TRBV11-3 . . TGTGCCAGCAGCCCCGGGACTCACACCGGGGAGCTGTTTTTT CASSPGTHTGELFF
TRBJ1-1 TRBV30 few . TGTGCCTGGAGGATCAGTGCTTTTGAAGCTTTCTTT CAWRISAFEAFF
TRBJ2-7 TRBV4-3 . TRBD2 TGCGCCAGCAGCCCTCGACTAGCGGACGAGCAGTACTTC CASSPRLADEQYF
TRBJ1-2 TRBV10-3 . TRBD1 TGTGCCATCAGTGGGTCGGACAGGGCGGGCTATGGCTACACCTTC CAISGSDRAGYGYTF
TRBJ1-2 TRBV7-8 . . TGCGCCAGCAGCCAACCGGTCGCAGGACGGAATCGGGGCTACACCTTC CASSQPVAGRNRGYTF
TRBJ2-2 TRBV11-3 few . TGTGCCAGCAGCTTTCCTAGCACCGGGGAGCTGTTTTTT CASSFPSTGELFF
TRBJ2-7 TRBV15 many . TGTGCCACCAGCAGGTTTCCACAGGGCAGGCGCTACGAGCAGTACTTC CATSRFPQGRRYEQYF
TRBJ2-7 TRBV2 many . TGTGCCAGCAGTTTCGGAGCAGGAGAGCAGTACTTC CASSFGAGEQYF
TRBJ1-6 TRBV6-5 many . TGTGCCAGCAGTTACTCCCCGAGCTCCTATAATTCACCCCTCCACTTT CASSYSPSSYNSPLHF
TRBJ1-2 TRBV20-1 many . TGCAGAGCCCTGGATCCGGAAGCGAATGGCTACACCTTC CRALDPEANGYTF
TRBJ2-5 TRBV7-9 . TRBD2 TGTGCCAGCAGCTTAGGGTCAGCGGGAGTTTTAGAGACCCAGTACTTC CASSLGSAGVLETQYF
TRBJ2-7 TRBV14 few TRBD2 TGTGCCAGCAGCCCGAGGGCGGGGGGCTCCTACGAGCAGTACTTC CASSPRAGGSYEQYF
TRBJ2-7 TRBV10-3 many . TGTGCCATCAGTAAAGTTCGGGGTGAGCAGTACTTC CAISKVRGEQYF
TRBJ1-3 TRBV10-3 . . TGTGCCATCAGTGGACGGGCCGGTAAAAGCTCTGGAAACACCATATATTTT CAISGRAGKSSGNTIYF
TRBJ2-7 TRBV6-2/TRBV6-3 few . TGTGCCAGCAGTTACTCGAAAACAGGCAGCTACGAGCAGTACTTC CASSYSKTGSYEQYF
TRBJ2-7 TRBV20-1 many . TGCAGTGCTAGCGGGGTAGCTTACGAGCAGTACTTC CSASGVAYEQYF
TRBJ2-2 TRBV6-2/TRBV6-3 . . TGTGCCAGCAGTTACTCAGGGACGAACACCGGGGAGCTGTTTTTT CASSYSGTNTGELFF
TRBJ2-7 TRBV5-5 few TRBD2 TGTGCCAGCAGCTTCAGTAGCGGGAGTTACGAGCAGTACTTC CASSFSSGSYEQYF
TRBJ2-5 TRBV6-1 many . TGTGCCAGCAGTGACGTAGTTCTAGTGGTAAGGGGGACCCAGTACTTC CASSDVVLVVRGTQYF
TRBJ2-2 TRBV5-1 . . TGCGCCAGCAGCGTGGACAAGAACACCGGGGAGCTGTTTTTT CASSVDKNTGELFF
TRBJ1-5 TRBV10-3 many . TGTGCCATCAGCCACCGGGAGGGTGGTGATCAGCCCCAGCATTTT CAISHREGGDQPQHF
TRBJ2-2 TRBV28 . . TGTGCCAGCTCTGAAGCACGGTTGAACACCGGGGAGCTGTTTTTT CASSEARLNTGELFF
TRBJ1-5 TRBV7-9 . . TGTGCCAGCAGCCCTCTCACGTATTATAGCAATCAGCCCCAGCATTTT CASSPLTYYSNQPQHF
TRBJ1-3 TRBV6-1 . . TGTGCCAGCAGGCCGGCGGGATTGAAAGATAGCTCTGGAAACACCATATATTTT CASRPAGLKDSSGNTIYF
TRBJ1-5 TRBV28 many TRBD1 TGTGCCAGCAGAACCGGGACAGGGCAGCATTTT CASRTGTGQHF
TRBJ2-5 TRBV7-2 many TRBD2 TGTGCCAGCAGCTCCGGGACTACAACAGAGACCCAGTACTTC CASSSGTTTETQYF
TRBJ2-5 TRBV7-2 many TRBD2 TGTGCCAGCAGCTTAGCACGGGGGGTGGAGACCCAGTACTTC CASSLARGVETQYF
TRBJ1-1 TRBV12-3/TRBV12-4 few . TGTGCCAGCAGTTTGTTAGGGGCAATCACTGAAGCTTTCTTT CASSLLGAITEAFF
TRBJ2-3 TRBV30 . . TGTGCCTGGACGCAGGGGCTAACCGGAGATACGCAGTATTTT CAWTQGLTGDTQYF
TRBJ1-3 TRBV10-3 few . TGTGCCATCAGTGAAGGGGACATCCTCTCTGGAAACACCATATATTTT CAISEGDILSGNTIYF
TRBJ2-5 TRBV10-3 many . TGTGCCATCAGTGAGCCGAGAGAGACCCAGTACTTC CAISEPRETQYF
TRBJ1-2 TRBV7-2 many TRBD1 TGTGCCAGCAGCCGGGACGACGGGACAGGGGGCTTTTATAACTATGGCTACACCTTC CASSRDDGTGGFYNYGYTF
TRBJ1-6 TRBV18 few . TGTGCCAGCTCACCATCCCTTGGGCAACCCCTCCACTTT CASSPSLGQPLHF
TRBJ1-2 TRBV4-3 few TRBD1 TGCGCCAGCAGCCACGGACAGGGTAACTATGGCTACACCTTC CASSHGQGNYGYTF
TRBJ2-5 TRBV5-4 . . TGTGCCAGCAGCCCAGCGTCCGGTCCAGAGACCCAGTACTTC CASSPASGPETQYF
TRBJ2-7 TRBV3-1 many TRBD2 TGTGCCAGCAGCCAGGGCCGGACTAGCGGGGGGTCCGGCGAGCAGTACTTC CASSQGRTSGGSGEQYF
TRBJ2-3 TRBV7-2 . . TGTGCCAGCAGCGCGCAACAGGGAGGTGGAGATACGCAGTATTTT CASSAQQGGGDTQYF
TRBJ2-1 TRBV2 few TRBD2 TGTGCCAGCAGTGATGGGACTAGCGGGCGGGAGCAGTTCTTC CASSDGTSGREQFF